This TCR beta chain was captured by sequencing in a study of T cells in Graves' hyperthyroidism and ophthalmopathy (dated by TCRdb to the late 2010s). A note on the overall study: To identify distinguishing TCR V-J signatures, a discovery cohort of around 98 patients was used, comprising 40 to 45 with Graves' ophthalmopathy and under 60 with stable Graves' hyperthyroidism. An independent validation cohort of 18 to 20 hyperthyroidism patients and 17 patients who later progressed to ophthalmopathy tested prospective prediction of ophthalmopathy. The approximately 100 discovery patients were randomly split 7:3 into training and test sets. The study also compared thyroid tissue and blood T-cell repertoires from five or six Graves' hyperthyroidism patients. Following sampling, methimazole starting at 30 mg daily was given to hyperthyroidism patients, and high-dose intravenous methylprednisolone was given to ophthalmopathy patients. The paper describes TCR Vbeta CDR3 sequencing of around 140 peripheral blood samples, made up of 43 ophthalmopathy patients, some 80 hyperthyroidism patients and 17 progressor patients.

Paper-wide results and their limitations: In cross-validation, a model built on a 13 V-J signature told ophthalmopathy apart from stable hyperthyroidism with approximately 90% sensitivity and roughly 81% specificity, and in testing the same model reached 80%/75%. Most expanded thyroid clonotypes (frequency above 0.001) were also found in blood, which suggests that blood repertoires may mirror thyroid immune responses. No statistical method was used to set the sample size in advance, and investigators knew the group allocation. During validation, the model predicted progression to ophthalmopathy a median of around 7 months ahead of onset, with more than 60% sensitivity and about 75% specificity.

TCR beta CDR3 regions were amplified from RNA transcripts. The TCR CDR3 was subjected to a first round of RT-PCR using the HTBI primer set and the Qiagen OneStep RT-PCR kit. Libraries were constructed in a second round of multiplex PCR, after which size selection and purification were performed. Libraries were sequenced paired-end with 100 bp reads on an Illumina HiSeq2000. On the study's bioinformatics: SOAPnuke was used to process the raw data, throwing out any read that contained adapters or uncalled bases, had a mean Phred below 15, or lacked an exact constant-primer or identifier match. High-quality paired reads were merged with COPE v1.2.5, and unique nucleotide sequences were defined as clonotypes. MiTCR v1.1 was used to align clonotypes to the IMGT TRBV, TRBD and TRBJ reference segments. Only V-J combinations with frequency above 0.0001, covering roughly 99% of repertoires, were analysed. A TCS score was defined as the ratio between F50 (clonal expansion) and ExV (chaos), using BLOSUM62-based TCRdist between CDR3 peptides within each V-J. Welch's t-statistics and random forest reduced fewer than 550 V-J features to 10 to 15, which were used in a naive Bayes classifier (R e1071). Thyroid-blood repertoire similarity was quantified with the Morisita-Horn index. TCRdb reprocessing: public reads trimmed at Q25 with fastp, clones called with MiXCR, in-frame beta chains kept. Rows with one shared CDR3 protein collapse into an entry with the most common genes and DNA. TCRdb's processing, not the authors', yielded these V and J calls. In all, the sample holds 540,000 or so distinct CDR3 sequences, and about 45% of those were seen once. The top ten constitute around 20% of the sample.

The CDR3 sequence holds 12 residues, the cysteine and phenylalanine included. Of the read, only the CDR3 DNA is kept; its 36 bases are in frame from base 1. Sequences SSHAT (CDR1) and FNYEAQ (CDR2) are obtained from the germline V gene (reference sequence). The study excluded patients with uncontrolled infections, other autoimmune diseases, pregnancy or lactation. Diagnoses were based on clinical symptoms, serum thyroxine and TRAb, thyroid ultrasound and orbital computed tomography. Total RNA was extracted with Trizol reagent, and quality was checked on an Agilent 2100 Bioanalyzer. With regard to this clonotype: The target of this receptor is not known. No base quality values were provided; no much bigger clone lies one nucleotide off.

The sequence was obtained from an adult woman with Graves' disease, either hyperthyroidism or ophthalmopathy (not recorded which). Recombination connected TRBV7-7 to TRBJ1-5, with the D segment identity uncertain. Sequences were obtained from peripheral blood or thyroid tissue (not recorded which). The DNA is as follows: TGTGCTAGATCGTCATTGAAGCAGCCCCAGCATTTT. Protein translation: CARSSLKQPQHF.